What follows are 29 T cell receptor beta chains derived from one specimen sequenced in a study of T cell responses to AZD1222 COVID-19 vaccine. Measured with immunoSEQ multiplex PCR; TCRdb has only the in-frame clones, and not every one. The sample gives 100,000 to 130,000 clones, about 82% of which show up once; approximately 3% is in the top ten. Sequenced material: peripheral blood, taken on day 0 of AZD1222 vaccination. These receptors all stem from an adult in good health.

The V and J genes are TRBV5-8 and TRBJ2-4; 8 bases are a match to TRBD1. There are 15 residues in the CDR3. Unmatched junction bases numbered 6, after V lost 0 bases and J lost 7 bases. Germline lookup yields CDR1 SGHTS and CDR2 YDEGEE. CDR3 in amino acids: CASSLAGGTGNIQYF. The CDR3 DNA sequence: TGTGCCAGCAGCTTGGCAGGGGGCACAGGGAACATTCAGTACTTC.

This clone was observed a single time. The rearrangement uses TRBV25-1 and TRBJ1-2; D is undetermined. Trimming removed 3 bases from V and 8 bases from J, with 13 bases in between. The CDR3 spans 13 residues. Germline loops: CDR1 MGHDK, CDR2 SYGVNS. The CDR3 nucleotides read TGTGCCAGCAGTGAGACCCACAACACGGGCTACACCTTC. As protein: CASSETHNTGYTF.

CDR3 nucleotide sequence: TGTGCCATCAGTGAGTCGGCATCGGCAGATACGCAGTATTTT. It encodes CAISESASADTQYF. This chain joins TRBV10-3 and TRBJ2-3; the D is unclear. Germline V gene sequence: CDR1 ENHRY, CDR2 SYGVKD. With 0 bases removed from V and 4 bases from J, the gap between germline ends came to 8 bases. The CDR3 is 14 residues long.

The chain has TRBV2 and TRBJ1-1; D remains ambiguous. Germline lookup yields CDR1 SNHLY and CDR2 FYNNEI. V was cut by 6 bases and J by 10 bases, with 24 bases left in between. This CDR3 has 15 residues. The CDR3 loop is CASREPRTGEGRAFF. The CDR3 DNA sequence: TGTGCCAGCAGGGAACCCCGGACCGGAGAGGGAAGAGCTTTCTTT.

This chain links TRBV7-2 with TRBJ1-5, with D hard to call. The CDR3 runs 14 residues. Between the trimmed V and J ends, which lost 3 bases and 7 bases, there was a span of 13 bases. In germline, CDR1 is SGHTA, CDR2 FQGNSA. The CDR3 region is CASSFVTSGQPQHF. The CDR3 nucleotides are TGTGCCAGCAGCTTCGTGACCTCGGGCCAGCCCCAGCATTTT.

The chain uses TRBV28 and TRBJ1-2; D is uncertain. V lost 2 bases to trimming and J lost 8 bases, with 15 bases between them. The germline V gene encodes CDR1 MDHEN and CDR2 SYDVKM. The CDR3 contains 14 residues. The CDR3 DNA follows: TGTGCCAGCAGTTTAAGGACTCCAGGAAAGGGCTACACCTTC. Protein sequence: CASSLRTPGKGYTF.

Only one count was recorded for this clone. The V call is TRBV28, the J call TRBJ2-1; D perhaps matches TRBD1 (5 bases). The CDR3 totals 15 residues. Looked up from germline, CDR1 is MDHEN and CDR2 is SYDVKM. Trimming removed 5 bases from V and 1 base from J, with 12 bases in between. CDR3 nucleotide sequence: TGTGCCAGCAGTATGACAGTACTATCCTACAATGAGCAGTTCTTC. Residues: CASSMTVLSYNEQFF.

This chain links TRBV7-2 with TRBJ1-5; D remains unclear. Germline V gene data show CDR1 as SGHTA and CDR2 as FQGNSA. The V and J ends lost 3 bases and 2 bases respectively, with 8 bases between them. The CDR3 length is 14 residues. CDR3 sequence: CASSFGSGNQPQHF. CDR3 in DNA: TGTGCCAGCAGCTTTGGATCAGGCAATCAGCCCCAGCATTTT.

The J gene is TRBJ2-3, the V gene TRBV10-1; a possible D gene is TRBD2 (6 bases). The CDR3 has 14 amino acids. Germline assignment: CDR1 WNHNN and CDR2 SYGVQD (reference sequence). V lost 9 bases and J lost 4, with 17 bases in between. CDR3 protein: CASSRDSSSDTQYF. The CDR3 region has the DNA TGCGCCAGTAGCCGGGACTCCTCTTCAGATACGCAGTATTTT.

CDR3 sequence (DNA): TGTGCCAGCAGTTTAGAGGCGTACAGCTCTAACTATGGCTACACCTTC. Its translation is CASSLEAYSSNYGYTF. The chain uses TRBV28 and TRBJ1-2; no clear D gene. The length of the CDR3 is 16 residues. Germline CDR1 MDHEN, CDR2 SYDVKM. The ends were cut back, 2 bases at V and 0 bases at J, with 13 bases in the middle.

This chain uses TRBV10-2 with TRBJ1-4; 7 bases line up with TRBD1. The germline CDR1 and CDR2 sequences are WSHSY and SAAADI. This CDR3 has 15 residues. The trim removed 6 bases at V and 0 bases at J, leaving 4 bases unmatched. The CDR3 DNA reads TGCGCCAGCAGCCCCGGACAGGCAACTAATGAAAAACTGTTTTTT. It codes for CASSPGQATNEKLFF.

This sequence joins TRBV28 and TRBJ1-5; D remains ambiguous. Germline-derived CDR1 and CDR2 are MDHEN and SYDVKM. V shed 3 bases and J shed 0 bases, with 9 bases lying between them. CDR3 size: 15 residues. The CDR3 region is CASSFWGISNQPQHF. Written as DNA, the CDR3 is TGTGCCAGCAGTTTTTGGGGTATTAGCAATCAGCCCCAGCATTTT.

J is TRBJ2-7 and V is TRBV7-2; 12 positions match TRBD1. The CDR3 extends over 14 amino acids. The germline gives CDR1 SGHTA, CDR2 FQGNSA. The junction had 6 bases not matched to a gene; V was cut back by 6 bases and J by 6 bases. CDR3 sequence reads: CASSPGQGALEQYF. Written as DNA, the CDR3 is TGTGCCAGCAGTCCGGGACAGGGGGCCCTCGAGCAGTACTTC.

The chain is built from TRBV6-2 or TRBV6-3 and TRBJ1-1, with unresolved D. Per germline, CDR1 MNHEY and CDR2 SVGEGT. CDR3 size: 13 residues. V dropped 2 bases and J dropped 1 base, with 5 bases sitting between them. In nucleotides, the CDR3 is TGTGCCAGCAGTTACAACGGGAACACTGAAGCTTTCTTT. Its protein product is CASSYNGNTEAFF.

This chain connects TRBV6-5 to TRBJ1-2, with D hard to call. Trimming left V 5 bases short and J 5 bases short, with 18 bases between. Germline V gives CDR1 MNHEY, CDR2 SVGAGI. The CDR3 has 15 amino acids. CDR3 DNA sequence: TGTGCCAGCAGTCCGTACGGGAGGGAGGGTTATGGCTACACCTTC. This encodes CASSPYGREGYGYTF.

The chain has TRBV10-2 and TRBJ1-5; possibly TRBD1 for D (6 bases). V was shortened by 0 bases and J by 5 bases, with 11 bases between the two germline ends. The CDR3 is 15 amino acids. The germline gives CDR1 WSHSY, CDR2 SAAADI. CDR3 amino acids: CASSESGAGYQPQHF. The CDR3 region has the DNA TGCGCCAGCAGTGAGTCGGGGGCAGGCTATCAGCCCCAGCATTTT.

V is TRBV11-2 and J is TRBJ1-2; 8 bases align to TRBD1. This CDR3 region has 14 residues. V shed 6 bases and J 7 bases; nucleotides not matched to a gene: 10. Germline V CDR1 and CDR2: SGHAT, FQNNGV. The CDR3 nucleotides read TGTGCCAGCAGGGCCAGGGGGCAGGGGATTGGCTACACCTTC. Translation gives CASRARGQGIGYTF.

This chain joins TRBV5-1 and TRBJ1-3, with no clear D. Trimming shortened V by 1 base and J by 4 bases, and 6 bases separated the two germline ends. Germline CDR1 SGHRS, CDR2 YFSETQ. This CDR3 region has 13 residues. CDR3 in DNA: TGCGCCAGCAGCTTGCTGAAGGGAAACACCATATATTTT. This codes for CASSLLKGNTIYF.

This chain uses TRBV2 with TRBJ1-5, with D perhaps TRBD1 (5 bases). Germline V lookup: CDR1 SNHLY, CDR2 FYNNEI. The V end lost 8 bases, the J end lost 2 bases, and 13 bases lay between the germline ends. This CDR3 has 14 residues. CDR3 nucleotide sequence: TGTGCCAGCCAAGTTACCAGGGGCAATCAGCCCCAGCATTTT. Translating it yields CASQVTRGNQPQHF.

This clone was detected only a few times. V gene TRBV30 combines with J gene TRBJ1-1; D is uncertain. CDR1 GTSNPN and CDR2 SVGIG come from the germline V gene (reference sequence). Trimming shortened V by 0 bases and J by 5 bases, and 13 bases separated the two germline ends. The CDR3 contains 14 residues. For the CDR3, the DNA is TGTGCCTGGAGTGTAGGCCGAGCGGGGACTGAAGCTTTCTTT. Translation: CAWSVGRAGTEAFF. The variable domain in full, completed from reference TRBV30 and TRBJ1-1, reads SQTIHQWPATLVQPVGSPLSLECTVEGTSNPNLYWYRQAAGRGLQLLFYSVGIGQISSEVPQNLSASRPQDRQFILSSKKLLLSDSGFYLCAWSVGRAGTEAFFGQGTRLTVV.

The chain is built from TRBV10-2 and TRBJ1-3; D ambiguous. The CDR3 extends over 16 amino acids. Per the germline V gene, CDR1 is WSHSY and CDR2 is SAAADI. Trimming cost V 0 bases and J 0 bases, with 9 bases left between them. CDR3 coding DNA: TGCGCCAGCAGTGAGTCGCGTCAGAGCTCTGGAAACACCATATATTTT. It translates to CASSESRQSSGNTIYF.

The chain combines TRBV27 with TRBJ2-5, with D possibly called TRBD1 or TRBD2 (5 bases each). V lost 5 bases and J 2 bases, leaving 12 bases between the germline ends. The CDR3 is 14 residues long. The germline gives CDR1 MNHEY, CDR2 SMNVEV (reference sequence). The CDR3 region has the DNA TGTGCCAGCAGTCCCCAGGGACCGCAAGAGACCCAGTACTTC. It codes for CASSPQGPQETQYF.

This clone was picked up one time. The chain carries TRBV4-2 and TRBJ1-3; maybe TRBD1 (5 bases). The germline V gene encodes CDR1 LGHNA and CDR2 YNFKEQ. This CDR3 spans 17 amino acids. V lost 1 base, J lost 0 bases, and 13 bases lay in between. The CDR3: CASSQVGGVLSGNTIYF. The CDR3 coding sequence is TGTGCCAGCAGCCAAGTTGGGGGGGTGCTCTCTGGAAACACCATATATTTT.

This chain uses TRBV30 with TRBJ2-4; the match to TRBD1 covers 9 bases. Losses at the gene ends were 2 bases for V and 2 bases for J; bases not matched to a gene: 7. From germline, CDR1 is GTSNPN and CDR2 SVGIG (reference sequence). This CDR3 spans 16 amino acids. The CDR3 nucleotides are TGTGCCTGGAGTTGGGAGGGGACAGGGCCCAAAAACATTCAGTACTTC. This translates into CAWSWEGTGPKNIQYF.

The V gene is TRBV11-2, the J gene TRBJ1-1; the D gene is possibly TRBD1 (6 bases). CDR1 and CDR2 (germline): SGHAT, FQNNGV. V was trimmed by 1 base and J by 6 bases, leaving 21 bases between them. The CDR3 has 17 residues. The CDR3 is CASSLVVGSGASPEAFF. As DNA, the CDR3 is TGTGCCAGCAGCTTAGTCGTAGGGTCGGGGGCGAGCCCTGAAGCTTTCTTT.

The chain uses TRBV30 and TRBJ1-4; D is ambiguous. V dropped 3 bases and J dropped 2 bases, with 7 bases sitting between them. The CDR3 has 13 residues. Germline CDR1 reads GTSNPN; CDR2 reads SVGIG (reference sequence). The DNA for the CDR3 is TGTGCCTGGAGCGGCTGGACTAATGAAAAACTGTTTTTT. Its protein is CAWSGWTNEKLFF. The entire variable domain, with the rest obtained from reference TRBV30 and TRBJ1-4, is as follows: SQTIHQWPATLVQPVGSPLSLECTVEGTSNPNLYWYRQAAGRGLQLLFYSVGIGQISSEVPQNLSASRPQDRQFILSSKKLLLSDSGFYLCAWSGWTNEKLFFGSGTQLSVL.

This chain connects TRBV11-2 to TRBJ1-6, with TRBD1 matching over 7 bases. The CDR3 covers 13 residues. Germline V lookup: CDR1 SGHAT, CDR2 FQNNGV. The trim removed 8 bases at V and 13 bases at J, leaving 11 bases unmatched. The DNA for the CDR3 is TGTGCCAGCCACGACAGGGTAAATACGCCCCTCCACTTT. Residues: CASHDRVNTPLHF.

The rearrangement links TRBV10-3 to TRBJ2-5; 9 bases align to TRBD2. V was pared by 2 bases and J by 1 base, with 5 bases of the junction left unmatched. The germline CDR1 and CDR2 sequences are ENHRY and SYGVKD. The CDR3 consists of 16 residues. The CDR3 reads CAISEGVAGAQETQYF. The CDR3 coding sequence is TGTGCCATCAGTGAGGGGGTAGCGGGGGCCCAAGAGACCCAGTACTTC.

This clone was detected a few times. The chain joins TRBV30 to TRBJ1-2; no firm D call. The CDR3 sequence is 11 residues long. The ends were cut back, 3 bases at V and 1 base at J, with 3 bases in the middle. Germline CDR1 is GTSNPN and CDR2 is SVGIG (reference sequence). In DNA form, the CDR3 reads TGTGCCTGGAGGGATAACTATGGCTACACCTTC. Protein sequence: CAWRDNYGYTF.